The rows below give T cell receptor beta chains drawn from one sample of a study of blood T cell repertoires in COVID-19. The protocol was immunoSEQ multiplex PCR, while the TCRdb copy is restricted to in-frame clones and leaves out a portion. The table records 250,000 or so clones, approximately 89% of them present only once. The sequenced sample consisted of PBMCs or T cells enriched from blood (not recorded which). These receptors were taken from a man aged 40-49 years who had been exposed to COVID-19. Both conserved end residues are part of each CDR3. The D gene is left open where the match is weak. The size field is filled for only some rows; it gives once, few, many or a size class.

cdr3_nt,cdr3_aa,d_call,v_call,clone_size,j_call
TGTGCCAGCAGCCAAGCAATGGGTCAAAGGGGGTATGGCTACACCTTC,CASSQAMGQRGYGYTF,NA,TRBV4-2,NA,TRBJ1-2
TGCAGTGTCAGGATCGGATATGGCTACACCTTC,CSVRIGYGYTF,NA,TRBV20-1,few,TRBJ1-2
TGTGCCAGCAGGGGGACTGGAGAAGGGGAGACCCAGTACTTC,CASRGTGEGETQYF,NA,TRBV28,once,TRBJ2-5
TGTGCCAGCAGCTTTGCAGACACAGATACGCAGTATTTT,CASSFADTDTQYF,NA,TRBV11-1,once,TRBJ2-3
TGTGCCAGCAGCTCCCTAGCGGGAGTAGGTTACGGTGGGCAGTTCTTC,CASSSLAGVGYGGQFF,TRBD2,TRBV13,NA,TRBJ2-1
TGTGCCAGCAGCTCCGACTGGAACACTGAAGCTTTCTTT,CASSSDWNTEAFF,NA,TRBV11-2,NA,TRBJ1-1
TGTGCCAGTAGTAACTTATTCCGGGACACCGCGAACACCGGGGAGCTGTTTTTT,CASSNLFRDTANTGELFF,NA,TRBV19,NA,TRBJ2-2
TGTGCCAGCAGTGAAATACAGGGCTACGAGCAGTACTTC,CASSEIQGYEQYF,NA,TRBV6-1,NA,TRBJ2-7
TGTGCCAGCAGCTTAATTAGCGGGGTCCAAGAGACCCAGTACTTC,CASSLISGVQETQYF,TRBD2,TRBV7-9,NA,TRBJ2-5
TGTGCCATCAGTGGGCCTCGGACAGGGCAGGTCACCGGGGAGCTGTTTTTT,CAISGPRTGQVTGELFF,TRBD1,TRBV10-3,NA,TRBJ2-2
TGTGCCAGCAGCGACCTGGACAGTAAGGGCCACGAGCAGTACTTC,CASSDLDSKGHEQYF,NA,TRBV5-4,NA,TRBJ2-7
TGTGCCATCAGTTCATTCCGGGACAAACAAAACTATGGCTACACCTTC,CAISSFRDKQNYGYTF,NA,TRBV10-3,once,TRBJ1-2
TGTGCCAGCAGTCACCCCCTGGACGGGAAATACGAGCAGTACTTC,CASSHPLDGKYEQYF,NA,TRBV28,once,TRBJ2-7
TGTGCCAGTAGGAATCCGGGACAGGGAAACACTGAAGCTTTCTTT,CASRNPGQGNTEAFF,TRBD1,TRBV19,NA,TRBJ1-1
TGTGCCAGCAGTGGGACAGGGACGGGCTATGGCTACACCTTC,CASSGTGTGYGYTF,TRBD1,TRBV27,NA,TRBJ1-2
TGTGCCAGCAGCCAACTAGGTAGCGGGAGTCGGAATGAGCAGTTCTTC,CASSQLGSGSRNEQFF,TRBD2,TRBV3-1/TRBV3-2,NA,TRBJ2-1
TGTGCCAGCAGTCCGGGGACAGAAAACTATGGCTACACCTTC,CASSPGTENYGYTF,TRBD1,TRBV28,once,TRBJ1-2
TGTGCCAGCAGTGAAAGGCGCTGGGCTAGCGGCACAGATACGCAGTATTTT,CASSERRWASGTDTQYF,NA,TRBV6-1,NA,TRBJ2-3
TGTGCCAGCACTTCCTACGAGCAGTACTTC,CASTSYEQYF,NA,TRBV2,NA,TRBJ2-7
TGCGCCAGCAGTCCCGGGACAGGGAACACTGAAGCTTTCTTT,CASSPGTGNTEAFF,TRBD1,TRBV5-1,few,TRBJ1-1
TGTGCCAGCTCAGGACAGGAGAGCTCCTATAATTCACCCCTCCACTTT,CASSGQESSYNSPLHF,TRBD1,TRBV18,once,TRBJ1-6
TGTGCCAGCAGTTCATCGTTCGGGAGCTACACCTTC,CASSSSFGSYTF,NA,TRBV27,few,TRBJ1-2
TGTGCCAGCAGCCTCCTGGGACAGTTGAACACTGAAGCTTTCTTT,CASSLLGQLNTEAFF,TRBD1,TRBV11-2,once,TRBJ1-1
TGTGCCAGCAGTTCAGCTAGACGGTACAATGAGCAGTTCTTC,CASSSARRYNEQFF,NA,TRBV27,once,TRBJ2-1
TGTGCCAGCAGCCATTCCCTGCTAGACAGGGGGCACCCGGGTGAGCAGTACTTC,CASSHSLLDRGHPGEQYF,TRBD1,TRBV7-2,NA,TRBJ2-7
TGCAGCGGGGGGATATCGGACATTCAGTACTTC,CSGGISDIQYF,NA,TRBV29-1,NA,TRBJ2-4
TGTGCCAGCAACCCGACAGGGACCAAAAACATTCAGTACTTC,CASNPTGTKNIQYF,TRBD1,TRBV7-9,NA,TRBJ2-4
TGTGCCAGCAGTTACGGGAGGAACTATGGCTACACCTTC,CASSYGRNYGYTF,NA,TRBV6-2/TRBV6-3,NA,TRBJ1-2
TGTGCCAGCCGATTACCGACCGACAGAGAAGAAAAACTGTTTTTT,CASRLPTDREEKLFF,NA,TRBV28,NA,TRBJ1-4
TGTGCCAGCAGTGAAGCACTAGCGGGAGTGTACGAGCAGTACTTC,CASSEALAGVYEQYF,TRBD2,TRBV6-1,NA,TRBJ2-7
TGTGCCAGCAGCTTAAAGGGCGGGACGAACACCGGGGAGCTGTTTTTT,CASSLKGGTNTGELFF,NA,TRBV7-3,NA,TRBJ2-2
TGTGCCAGCAGCTTAAACCCCGGGACAGGGAAATACGAGCAGTACTTC,CASSLNPGTGKYEQYF,NA,TRBV21-1,once,TRBJ2-7
TGTGCCAGCTCGGACAGGGACCGCACCGGGGAGCTGTTTTTT,CASSDRDRTGELFF,TRBD1,TRBV16,NA,TRBJ2-2
TGTGCCAGCAGCAAAGCGCAGGGGGCGCGGTTCGGGGAGACCCAGTACTTC,CASSKAQGARFGETQYF,NA,TRBV21-1,NA,TRBJ2-5
TGTGCCAGCAGTCCACCGGGACAGGGCTATCAGCCCCAGCATTTT,CASSPPGQGYQPQHF,TRBD1,TRBV28,NA,TRBJ1-5
TGTGCCAGCAGCCAAGTAGGACTAGCGGACTACGAGCAGTACTTC,CASSQVGLADYEQYF,TRBD2,TRBV14,NA,TRBJ2-7
TGTGCCAGCAGCTTGCACGGTACCAATCAGCCCCAGCATTTT,CASSLHGTNQPQHF,NA,TRBV5-4,NA,TRBJ1-5
TGTGCCAGCAGCTTGCCGACCATAAGACAGGGAGTATATGAGACCCAGTACTTC,CASSLPTIRQGVYETQYF,TRBD1,TRBV11-3,NA,TRBJ2-5
TGTGCCAGCAGTACCACAGGGGCTGGAAACACCATATATTTT,CASSTTGAGNTIYF,TRBD1,TRBV6-5,NA,TRBJ1-3
TGCGCCAGCAGCATCCTAGAAGGGGGCGTACAGACCCAGTACTTC,CASSILEGGVQTQYF,TRBD1,TRBV5-1,NA,TRBJ2-5
TGTGCCAGCAGCCGATTGGGGCAGGGGAACACTGAAGCTTTCTTT,CASSRLGQGNTEAFF,NA,TRBV4-2,NA,TRBJ1-1
TGTGCCAGCTCACCAAGTGCCTTGGCGGGAGGGTTCACAGATACGCAGTATTTT,CASSPSALAGGFTDTQYF,TRBD2,TRBV18,NA,TRBJ2-3
TGCGCCAGCAGCCAAGATCGGTCCCGCAATGAGCAGTTCTTC,CASSQDRSRNEQFF,NA,TRBV4-1,NA,TRBJ2-1
TGTGCCAGTAGTATCACCGGGACAGGGAACACTGAAGCTTTCTTT,CASSITGTGNTEAFF,TRBD1,TRBV19,NA,TRBJ1-1
TGCAGCGCCGCACTACTAGCGGGAGTCAATGAGCAGTTCTTC,CSAALLAGVNEQFF,TRBD2,TRBV29-1,NA,TRBJ2-1
TGCGCCAGCAGCCAGGTTGACAGGGTAGGTCTGGGGGAGCAGTACTTC,CASSQVDRVGLGEQYF,TRBD1,TRBV4-3,NA,TRBJ2-7
TGTGCCAGCAGCGTAGGGGGCGAACTAGCCTCCTACGAGCAGTACTTC,CASSVGGELASYEQYF,NA,TRBV9,once,TRBJ2-7
TGTGCCAGCACCCGAGGTAGCGGTTACAATGAGCAGTTCTTC,CASTRGSGYNEQFF,NA,TRBV6-5,NA,TRBJ2-1
TGCGCCAGCAGCTCCACTAGCGGCGACACAGATACGCAGTATTTT,CASSSTSGDTDTQYF,TRBD2,TRBV5-1,NA,TRBJ2-3